This T cell receptor beta chain was observed in a study of blood T cell repertoires in COVID-19. In the study overall: The United States, Italy and Spain provided the acute and convalescent COVID-19 samples. Nucleic acid was either cDNA or gDNA, and it came from T cells, B-cell-depleted T cells, or PBMCs.

Authors' analysis steps: Amplification of reference gene primers provided the estimated nucleated cell counts. Some clones are missing from TCRdb's copy, which holds only in-frame ones; the method was immunoSEQ multiplex PCR. V, J and clone size are taken as reported in that table, and D and trimming were inferred from the DNA itself. This sample has about 170,000 clones; roughly nine tenths occur once, and the top ten carry roughly 3.5%. This clone came up once. Between the trimmed V and J ends, which lost 2 bases and 10 bases, there was a span of 9 bases. CDR1 and CDR2 from the germline V gene are SGHNT and YENEEA. This CDR3 is 12 amino acids long.

The rearrangement joins TRBV11-3 to TRBJ2-1; possible D gene TRBD2, 6 bases. This TCR was sampled from a man between 70 and 80 years old with acute or convalescent COVID-19. Sequenced input: peripheral blood. The CDR3 DNA reads as TGTGCCAGCAGCTTATCAGCGGGCGAGCAGTTCTTC. Translated: CASSLSAGEQFF.